This TCR beta chain was found in a study of a mutant IDH1 vaccine in newly diagnosed glioma. Study in general: Previous care, which was radiotherapy, temozolomide, or both, most often involved both.

Time point indicated: week 47, end of study. In every dose of vaccine, 300 ug of mutant IDH1 20-mer peptide was given alongside topical imiquimod. Trimming took 1 base from V and 8 from J, leaving 12 bases between them. The CDR3 has 14 amino acids. Germline values: CDR1 MGHRA, CDR2 YSYEKL. The table came from immunoSEQ multiplex PCR; TCRdb's copy has only in-frame clones and leaves some out. The sample holds tens of thousands of clones, 84% seen once. General observations from the study: Apparently unrelated to pseudoprogression were changes in the top peripheral T cell clonotypes.

Turning to this clone: The antigen remains unidentified.

The input for sequencing was PBMCs, taken from a glioma patient whose treatment included an IDH1 peptide vaccine. The clonotype comes from a woman in her 30s with glioma. Some clones in this sample may be carry-over from other donors' samples. The chain couples TRBV4-1 to TRBJ2-1, with D possibly being TRBD2 (6 bases). The CDR3 nucleotides are TGCGCCAGCAGCCAAGGAGTATCGGGGGATGAGCAGTTCTTC. Protein: CASSQGVSGDEQFF.